Given below is one T cell receptor (beta chain) in context. The antigen is undetermined. The data originate from a study of long-term antiretroviral therapy in people with HIV. In the study overall: By about a decade, the earliest samples predate the 2015 immediate-ART recommendation. Broader study findings: Diversity remained lower than transplant donor controls, even though it increased after ART. Collection of the blood, which took place between the mid-2000s and the late 2010s, possibly occurred under older ART regimens.

Survey level was the resolution at which the v3.0 immunoSEQ assay ran. Sequencing used immunoSEQ multiplex PCR; TCRdb keeps in-frame clones, though not all of them. Among around 40,000 clones listed, approximately 85% were seen once. The CDR3 spans 16 residues. CDR1 SNHLY and CDR2 FYNNEI come from the germline V gene. Trimming left V 5 bases short and J 1 base short, with 17 bases between. This sequence joins TRBV2 and TRBJ2-5; maybe TRBD2 (6 bases). Specimen: unsorted PBMCs, collected 2.2 years after starting antiretroviral therapy. The sequence was collected from a man aged 18 to 29 with HIV. In nucleotides, the CDR3 is TGTGCCAGCAGTAGGGTTGGCGGGAAAGGCCAAGAGACCCAGTACTTC. Its protein is CASSRVGGKGQETQYF.